The 23 T cell receptor beta chains in this list originate from one sample, sequenced in a study of Graves' ophthalmopathy and Graves' hyperthyroidism. RNA transcripts provided the template for amplifying TCR beta CDR3 regions. RT-PCR was first run with HTBI primers, then multiplex PCR in a second round. TCRdb reprocessed the multiplex PCR reads via MiXCR and lists one record per CDR3 protein. The sample consists of around 520,000 distinct CDR3 sequences, less than 40% of them appearing once. Sequenced: peripheral blood or thyroid tissue (not recorded which). The source is an adult man with Graves' hyperthyroidism.

This clonotype appeared many times. The chain has TRBV5-1 and TRBJ1-2; TRBD1 aligns across 8 bases. Germline V CDR1 and CDR2: SGHRS, YFSETQ. The CDR3 sequence is 16 residues long. Unmatched junction bases numbered 7, after V lost 0 bases and J lost 3 bases. In DNA form, the CDR3 reads TGCGCCAGCAGCTTGGCACCTTCGACAGGGGACTATGGCTACACCTTC. Translation gives CASSLAPSTGDYGYTF.

Of note for this clonotype: A much more abundant neighbour one base away suggests this may be a read error. J is TRBJ2-5 and V is TRBV27; TRBD1 might be the D (5 bases). Looked up from germline, CDR1 is MNHEY and CDR2 is SMNVEV (reference sequence). The CDR3 contains 16 residues. This chain's CDR3 is CANSFSRRTTQETQYF. CDR3 in DNA: TGTGCCAACAGTTTCTCCCGCCGGACAACACAAGAGACCCAGTACTTC.

For this clonotype: A much larger clone sits a single nucleotide away, making a read error possible. This chain uses TRBV20-1 with TRBJ2-2; D may be TRBD2 (5 bases). Germline CDR1 reads DFQATT; CDR2 reads SNEGSKA (reference sequence). V was shortened by 3 bases and J by 7 bases, with 12 bases between the two germline ends. The CDR3 has 13 residues. DNA for the CDR3: TGCAGTGCTAGTATTAGCGCAATCGGGGAGCTGTTTTTT. Translated, it gives CSASISAIGELFF.

This clonotype was observed at least ten times. The chain links TRBV29-1 to TRBJ2-7; D possibly corresponds to TRBD2 (5 bases). The CDR3 is 13 residues long. Germline loops: CDR1 SQVTM, CDR2 ANQGSEA. Trimming removed 1 base from V and 2 bases from J, with 9 bases in between. The CDR3 spells CSVEGGSAYEQYF. CDR3 DNA sequence: TGCAGCGTTGAAGGAGGGTCCGCCTACGAGCAGTACTTC.

The sample holds many counts of this clonotype. The chain joins TRBV6-6 to TRBJ1-5; D gene unclear. Per germline, CDR1 MNHNY and CDR2 SVGAGI (reference sequence). CDR3 size: 15 residues. The V and J ends lost 2 bases and 1 base respectively, with 9 bases between them. The CDR3 loop reads CASSYPQESNQPQHF. For the CDR3, the DNA is TGTGCCAGCAGTTACCCTCAGGAGAGCAATCAGCCCCAGCATTTT.

There are a few counts of this clonotype. V usage is TRBV20-1 and J usage is TRBJ2-5, with unresolved D. The J call could be wrong; TRBJ2-4 is a better fit for the DNA end. This CDR3 is built from 15 residues. Germline V gene data show CDR1 as DFQATT and CDR2 as SNEGSKA (reference sequence). CDR3: CSATGRTWAENIQYF. CDR3 nucleotides: TGCAGTGCTACGGGCAGGACCTGGGCGGAAAACATTCAGTACTTC.

The V and J genes are TRBV7-3 and TRBJ2-5; 8 bases map to TRBD2. Germline V gives CDR1 SGHTA, CDR2 FQGTGA. The junction had 7 bases not matched to a gene; V was cut back by 2 bases and J by 5 bases. The length of the CDR3 is 15 residues. This CDR3 is CASSLGHSGEETQYF. CDR3 nucleotides: TGTGCCAGCAGCTTAGGACATAGCGGGGAGGAGACCCAGTACTTC.

About this clonotype itself: The junction departs from the called germline gene at one end, perhaps through a read error. The chain joins TRBV10-3 to TRBJ2-5; TRBD2 might be the D (6 bases). Germline values: CDR1 ENHRY, CDR2 SYGVKD. This CDR3 has 16 amino acids. The CDR3 region has the DNA TGTGCCAGCAGTTACTCGGAGGGGCGGAGGGTAGAGACCCAGTACTTC. It encodes CASSYSEGRRVETQYF.

This clonotype occurred many times. The CDR3 spells CASSPGTGWSQYF. CDR3 sequence (DNA): TGTGCCAGCAGCCCCGGGACAGGGTGGTCCCAGTACTTC. This chain links TRBV7-6 with TRBJ2-5; 9 bases are a match to TRBD1. The germline V gene has CDR1 SGHVS and CDR2 FNYEAQ. With V trimmed by 5 bases and J by 9 bases, 7 bases remained unmatched. This CDR3 is 13 amino acids long.

The chain links TRBV19 to TRBJ2-2; no clear D. Germline V lookup: CDR1 LNHDA, CDR2 SQIVND (reference sequence). Between the trimmed V and J ends, which lost 5 bases and 1 base, there was a span of 14 bases. This CDR3 has 16 amino acids. CDR3 in amino acids: CASSSPAVMNTGELFF. CDR3 DNA sequence: TGTGCCAGTAGTTCTCCAGCCGTAATGAACACCGGGGAGCTGTTTTTT.

Worth noting for this clonotype: At one boundary the junction diverges from the germline segment, which might be a read error. The CDR3 coding sequence is TGCAGCGTCCGCCGGGACAGCCGCGTTTTT. This gives the protein CSVRRDSRVF. The chain joins TRBV29-1 to TRBJ1-3; 7 nucleotides agree with TRBD1. The length of the CDR3 is 10 residues. In germline, CDR1 is SQVTM, CDR2 ANQGSEA.

The sample holds one count of this clonotype. V is TRBV2 and J is TRBJ2-7; TRBD2 aligns across 7 bases. Trimming removed 7 bases from V and 0 bases from J; junction bases left unmatched: 3. The CDR3 runs 13 residues. Looked up from germline, CDR1 is SNHLY and CDR2 is FYNNEI. Written as DNA, the CDR3 is TGTGCCAGCACCGGGACTAACTCCTACGAGCAGTACTTC. It specifies CASTGTNSYEQYF. Filled out from reference TRBV2 and TRBJ2-7, the complete variable domain reads EPEVTQTPSHQVTQMGQEVILRCVPISNHLYFYWYRQILGQKVEFLVSFYNNEISEKSEIFDDQFSVERPDGSNFTLKIRSTKLEDSAMYFCASTGTNSYEQYFGPGTRLTVT.

This clonotype was seen ten or more times. The chain recombines TRBV19 with TRBJ2-5, with 12 bases that match TRBD2. Losses at the gene ends were 5 bases for V and 4 bases for J; bases not matched to a gene: 8. Per germline, CDR1 LNHDA and CDR2 SQIVND (reference sequence). This CDR3 has 16 amino acids. The DNA for the CDR3 is TGTGCCAGTAGTCCTAGACTAGCGGGAGTGGGAGAGACCCAGTACTTC. Translated, it gives CASSPRLAGVGETQYF.

This rearrangement joins TRBV10-2 to TRBJ1-1, with 8 bases matching TRBD1. J lost 2 bases, V lost 3 bases, and 5 bases had no gene match. The CDR3 consists of 15 residues. CDR1 WSHSY and CDR2 SAAADI come from the germline V gene. The CDR3 DNA sequence: TGCGCCAGCAGTGACCAGGACAGGGCCAACACTGAAGCTTTCTTT. Translating gives CASSDQDRANTEAFF.

The chain couples TRBV12-5 to TRBJ1-1; D is possibly TRBD1 (6 bases). V gave up 2 bases and J gave up 3 bases, with 16 bases separating them. From germline, CDR1 is LGHNT and CDR2 FRNRAP. The CDR3 totals 16 residues. CDR3 in amino acids: CASGLMSGVGYTEAFF. As DNA, the CDR3 is TGTGCTAGTGGTTTGATGTCAGGGGTCGGGTACACTGAAGCTTTCTTT.

This clonotype occurred many times. CDR3 in DNA: TGCAGTGCTCAAGGAGCAGGGGTTCAGCCCCAGCATTTT. Translated, it gives CSAQGAGVQPQHF. The chain links TRBV20-1 to TRBJ1-5; TRBD1 might be the D (6 bases). The length of the CDR3 is 13 residues. The germline CDR1 and CDR2 sequences are DFQATT and SNEGSKA (reference sequence). V lost 5 bases and J lost 6, with 14 bases in between.

This clonotype has a count of ten or more. This sequence joins TRBV10-3 and TRBJ2-3, with 7 bases fitting TRBD1. Germline lookup yields CDR1 ENHRY and CDR2 SYGVKD. After removal of 10 bases from V and 0 bases from J, the junction contained 7 bases not matched to a gene. The CDR3 sequence is 14 residues long. The DNA of the CDR3 is TGTGCCACTCGACAGGGTGGGAGCACAGATACGCAGTATTTT. It translates to CATRQGGSTDTQYF.

The V gene is TRBV6-6, the J gene TRBJ2-7; D might be TRBD1 (5 bases). This CDR3 is built from 15 residues. Germline V gene sequence: CDR1 MNHNY, CDR2 SVGAGI (reference sequence). Deletions cut 8 bases from V and 1 base from J, with 18 bases between. The CDR3 is CASSPDRLTSYEQYF. The CDR3 bases are TGTGCCAGCTCACCTGACAGACTTACTTCCTACGAGCAGTACTTC.

The V gene is TRBV24-1, the J gene TRBJ2-2; D gene ambiguous. Germline-derived CDR1 and CDR2 are KGHDR and SFDVKD. This CDR3 is 12 amino acids long. Trimming shortened V by 6 bases and J by 8 bases, and 9 bases separated the two germline ends. The CDR3 loop reads CATSLFTGELFF. DNA for the CDR3: TGTGCCACCAGTCTCTTCACAGGGGAGCTGTTTTTT.

This clonotype occurred many times. V usage is TRBV20-1 and J usage is TRBJ2-7, with 8 bases lining up with TRBD2. The CDR3 has 15 amino acids. Germline trimming cut 6 bases from V and 1 base from J; bases unmatched to any gene: 11. Per the germline V gene, CDR1 is DFQATT and CDR2 is SNEGSKA (reference sequence). The chain's CDR3 is CSATKPGGGSYEQYF. For the CDR3, the DNA is TGCAGTGCCACCAAGCCCGGGGGGGGATCCTACGAGCAGTACTTC.

As to this clonotype: One junction end disagrees with the germline gene, perhaps due to a read error. The chain uses TRBV24-1 and TRBJ2-3, with D perhaps matching TRBD2 (6 bases). The length of the CDR3 is 15 residues. Germline assignment: CDR1 KGHDR and CDR2 SFDVKD. As DNA, the CDR3 is TGTGCCACCAGTGACCCTGGGAGGTACACAGAAACGCAGAATTTT. Protein: CATSDPGRYTETQNF.

There are many counts of this clonotype. Here the CDR3 DNA reads TGCGCCAGCACCGAGACAGGGGCGAACTATGGCTACACCTTC. Residues: CASTETGANYGYTF. The chain couples TRBV5-1 to TRBJ1-2; 8 nucleotides align to TRBD1. This CDR3 is 14 amino acids long. Trimming at V came to 6 bases and at J to 2 bases, leaving 6 bases not matched to a gene. Looked up from germline, CDR1 is SGHRS and CDR2 is YFSETQ.

The table lists this clonotype with many counts. The chain combines TRBV7-9 with TRBJ1-3, with D tentatively TRBD1 (6 bases). Trimming took off 6 bases at V and 0 bases at J, with 12 bases between the two ends. Per germline, CDR1 SEHNR and CDR2 FQNEAQ (reference sequence). The CDR3 is 15 amino acids. Written as DNA, the CDR3 is TGTGCCAGCAGGCACAGGGCCGTCTCTGGAAACACCATATATTTT. This codes for CASRHRAVSGNTIYF.